The 8 T cell receptor beta chains below all came from one sample that was sequenced in a study of blood T cell repertoires in COVID-19. Libraries were prepared by immunoSEQ multiplex PCR; TCRdb keeps only in-frame clonotypes and omits some of them. This table has fewer than 200,000 clones, approximately 82% appearing once. Sequenced material: PBMCs or T cells enriched from blood (not recorded which). These receptors all come from a woman in her fifties or sixties in a cohort exposed to, infected with or recovered from COVID-19 (not recorded which).

In this sample, this clone turned up a few times. The rearrangement uses TRBV7-3 and TRBJ1-2; TRBD1 matches 7 bases. There are 13 residues in the CDR3. V was pared by 0 bases and J by 7 bases, with 2 bases of the junction left unmatched. CDR1 is SGHTA, CDR2 FQGTGA, per germline. This CDR3 is CASSLTQGTGYTF. The CDR3, as DNA: TGTGCCAGCAGCTTAACACAGGGGACTGGCTACACCTTC.

This chain links TRBV23-1 with TRBJ2-7, with TRBD1 matching over 8 bases. TRBV23-1 is placed among ORFs of uncertain function. V was clipped by 7 bases and J by 6 bases; unmatched bases: 20. CDR3 length: 17 residues. The CDR3 loop reads CASIRRGRDRFYPEQYF. CDR3 nucleotides: TGCGCCAGCATTAGACGAGGAAGGGACAGGTTCTATCCCGAGCAGTACTTC.

The V call is TRBV11-2, the J call TRBJ1-1; D is uncertain. Trimming cost V 5 bases and J 4 bases, with 14 bases left between them. In germline, CDR1 is SGHAT, CDR2 FQNNGV. This CDR3 comprises 14 residues. CDR3 region: CASSLAVAGTEAFF. The CDR3 bases are TGTGCCAGCAGCCTAGCTGTGGCTGGCACTGAAGCTTTCTTT.

The chain recombines TRBV15 with TRBJ1-6; D uncertain. The V end was cut by 0 bases, the J end by 13 bases, with 10 bases between. CDR1 and CDR2 from the germline V gene are LNHNV and YYDKDF (reference sequence). CDR3 length: 13 amino acids. CDR3 DNA: TGTGCCACCAGCAGAGATCTAGCAAATCCCCTCCACTTT. Residues: CATSRDLANPLHF.

This clone has just one count. The gene calls are TRBV5-5 and TRBJ1-5; D is undetermined. CDR1 is SGHKS and CDR2 is YYEKEE in the germline V gene (reference sequence). V lost 0 bases to trimming and J lost 7 bases, with 14 bases between them. The CDR3 length is 15 residues. Written as DNA, the CDR3 is TGTGCCAGCAGCTTGGGCATGCAGGTAGGCCAGCCCCAGCATTTT. Protein: CASSLGMQVGQPQHF. Full variable domain (rest looked up from reference TRBV5-5 and TRBJ1-5): DAGVTQSPTHLIKTRGQQVTLRCSPISGHKSVSWYQQVLGQGPQFIFQYYEKEERGRGNFPDRFSARQFPNYSSELNVNALLLGDSALYLCASSLGMQVGQPQHFGDGTRLSIL.

This chain joins TRBV2 and TRBJ2-1; TRBD2 matches at 12 bases. This CDR3 has 14 amino acids. CDR1 SNHLY and CDR2 FYNNEI come from the germline V gene. V shed 6 bases, J shed 5 bases, and the junction held 2 bases outside the gene matches. The CDR3 spells CASSGLAGNNEQFF. The CDR3, as DNA: TGTGCCAGCAGCGGACTAGCGGGAAACAATGAGCAGTTCTTC.

The chain carries TRBV6-5 and TRBJ1-5, with D possibly being TRBD1 (6 bases). Germline V CDR1 and CDR2: MNHEY, SVGAGI. Trimming cost V 6 bases and J 7 bases, with 13 bases left between them. The CDR3 is 13 residues long. The CDR3: CASSTGSRQPQHF. In nucleotides, the CDR3 is TGTGCCAGCAGCACAGGGTCTCGCCAGCCCCAGCATTTT.

This chain connects TRBV7-3 to TRBJ2-1; D not certain. V was clipped by 1 base and J by 4 bases, with 5 bases between them. CDR1 and CDR2 from the germline V gene are SGHTA and FQGTGA. CDR3 length: 13 amino acids. In DNA, the CDR3 is TGTGCCAGCAGCTTAAGCGTATACAATGAGCAGTTCTTC. Translating it yields CASSLSVYNEQFF.